These 27 T cell receptor beta chains were all obtained from the same sample, sequenced in a study of cytomegalovirus exposure and HLA in healthy donors (dated 2017 in TCRdb). Preparation of the library involved the immunoSEQ multiplex PCR assay. For the multiplex PCR, a mixture combining 60 forward primers for TCR Vbeta segments and 13 reverse primers for TCR Jbeta segments was used. TCRdb took over this immuneACCESS table, retaining in-frame rearrangements with V and J assigned. Such tables are incomplete; in checked studies, under half of the missing clones stem from an unresolved V gene, and the remainder is unexplained. Here the sample has around 110,000 clones; approximately 81% occur a single time. The ten largest clones represent over 3.5% of the sample. Sequencing was done on a sample of PBMCs. These TCRs come from a man younger than 40 in good health and CMV-seropositive.

This clone was seen just once. V is TRBV5-4 and J is TRBJ1-2; D is possibly TRBD1 (6 bases). The germline gives CDR1 SGHNT, CDR2 YYREEE (reference sequence). The CDR3 spans 15 residues. The V end was cut by 1 base, the J end by 7 bases, with 17 bases between. This chain's CDR3 is CASSLRGSRPGGYTF. CDR3 coding DNA: TGTGCCAGCAGCTTGAGGGGGTCCCGACCCGGTGGCTACACCTTC.

V gene TRBV12-5 combines with J gene TRBJ2-5, with 7 bases identical to TRBD1. The J segment lost 3 bases and the V segment lost 6 bases, leaving 7 bases of the junction unmatched. Per the germline V gene, CDR1 is LGHNT and CDR2 is FRNRAP. The CDR3 extends over 14 amino acids. The DNA for the CDR3 is TGTGCTAGTGGGAGGGAAGGGGGCGAAGAGACCCAGTACTTC. It yields the protein CASGREGGEETQYF.

The chain joins TRBV6-6 to TRBJ1-1; a weak D match, TRBD1 (5 bases). Germline-derived CDR1 and CDR2 are MNHNY and SVGAGI (reference sequence). Trimming took 5 bases from V and 1 from J, leaving 11 bases between them. The CDR3 is 14 amino acids. This CDR3 is CASSLRDWNTEAFF. CDR3 bases: TGTGCCAGCAGTCTCCGGGACTGGAACACTGAAGCTTTCTTT.

This chain links TRBV7-9 with TRBJ2-7; the D gene is possibly TRBD1 (6 bases). This CDR3 region has 16 residues. The ends were cut back, 3 bases at V and 3 bases at J, with 18 bases in the middle. The V gene's germline CDR1 is SEHNR and CDR2 FQNEAQ (reference sequence). The CDR3 coding sequence is TGTGCCAGCAGCTTTCCCAGGGGTCTCGGCGTCTACGAGCAGTACTTC. Translation: CASSFPRGLGVYEQYF.

This clone occurred a few times. The gene calls are TRBV5-4 and TRBJ2-5; D is perhaps TRBD2 (6 bases). Germline V lookup: CDR1 SGHNT, CDR2 YYREEE (reference sequence). The V end lost 0 bases, the J end lost 1 base, and 7 bases lay between the germline ends. This CDR3 region has 14 residues. The CDR3 DNA follows: TGTGCCAGCAGCTTGGGGAGGGGCCAAGAGACCCAGTACTTC. Translation gives CASSLGRGQETQYF.

The chain employs TRBV15 and TRBJ1-2; D gene unclear. The CDR3 extends over 16 amino acids. Looked up from germline, CDR1 is LNHNV and CDR2 is YYDKDF (reference sequence). V was clipped by 0 bases and J by 8 bases, with 19 bases between them. Here the CDR3 DNA reads TGTGCCACCAGCAGAGATCGGCGGGGAGGGTACGGAGGCTACACCTTC. Protein product: CATSRDRRGGYGGYTF. Filled out from reference TRBV15 and TRBJ1-2, the complete variable domain reads DAMVIQNPRYQVTQFGKPVTLSCSQTLNHNVMYWYQQKSSQAPKLLFHYYDKDFNNEADTPDNFQSRRPNTSFCFLDIRSPGLGDTAMYLCATSRDRRGGYGGYTFGSGTRLTVV.

This clone occurred a few times. The V gene is TRBV6-5, the J gene TRBJ1-4; 7 bases are shared with TRBD1. Per germline, CDR1 MNHEY and CDR2 SVGAGI. The CDR3 has 14 amino acids. Germline trimming cut 6 bases from V and 7 bases from J; bases unmatched to any gene: 8. The CDR3: CASRTDRRSEKLFF. The DNA of the CDR3 is TGTGCCAGCAGGACGGACAGGCGCAGTGAAAAACTGTTTTTT.

This clone has just one count. CDR3 protein: CASSLSRGGGGYGYTF. As DNA, the CDR3 is TGTGCCAGCAGTTTATCGAGGGGCGGGGGAGGCTATGGCTACACCTTC. The chain is built from TRBV27 and TRBJ1-2; tentative D call: TRBD1 (5 bases). Deletions cut 0 bases from V and 4 bases from J, with 15 bases between. The germline V gene encodes CDR1 MNHEY and CDR2 SMNVEV (reference sequence). This CDR3 region has 16 residues.

The chain has TRBV10-3 and TRBJ1-5; 10 positions match TRBD1. The germline gives CDR1 ENHRY, CDR2 SYGVKD. The ends lost 6 bases at V and 7 bases at J; junction bases unmatched: 6. CDR3 length: 14 residues. The CDR3, as DNA: TGTGCCATCAGCCGGACAGGGGGGTACCAGCCCCAGCATTTT. This encodes CAISRTGGYQPQHF.

V is TRBV6-6 and J is TRBJ1-3; no reliable D call. Trimming left V 7 bases short and J 4 bases short, with 5 bases between. The germline V gene has CDR1 MNHNY and CDR2 SVGAGI (reference sequence). The CDR3 covers 11 residues. The CDR3 spells CASTGGNTIYF. The CDR3 nucleotides read TGTGCCAGCACCGGGGGAAACACCATATATTTT.

The gene calls are TRBV27 and TRBJ2-5; 10 bases match TRBD2. V gave up 7 bases and J gave up 1 base; unmatched junction bases: 6. Germline CDR1 is MNHEY and CDR2 is SMNVEV (reference sequence). This CDR3 is 15 amino acids long. The CDR3 DNA reads as TGTGCCAGCAATGGGCTAGCGGGAGCCCAAGAGACCCAGTACTTC. Its protein product is CASNGLAGAQETQYF.

The J gene is TRBJ2-6, the V gene TRBV5-1, with 7 bases aligning to TRBD1. The germline V gene encodes CDR1 SGHRS and CDR2 YFSETQ. V lost 4 bases and J lost 2; bases outside the gene matches: 9. The CDR3 is made up of 17 amino acids. The CDR3 sequence is CASSLQQQGTGANVLTF. CDR3 nucleotides: TGCGCCAGCAGCCTACAACAACAGGGGACTGGGGCCAACGTCCTGACTTTC.

This sequence joins TRBV29-1 and TRBJ2-5; no clear D. Per the germline V gene, CDR1 is SQVTM and CDR2 is ANQGSEA. V lost 3 bases, J lost 0 bases, and 11 bases lay in between. This CDR3 spans 14 amino acids. DNA for the CDR3: TGCAGCGTTGACCTAGGTTACAACCAAGAGACCCAGTACTTC. It specifies CSVDLGYNQETQYF.

In this sample, this clone turned up a few times. This chain uses TRBV9 with TRBJ1-6; D not certain. V lost 2 bases, J lost 5 bases, and 8 bases lay in between. Germline V gene sequence: CDR1 SGDLS, CDR2 YYNGEE. CDR3 length: 14 residues. Written as DNA, the CDR3 is TGTGCCAGCAGCGTTAGTCTCGATAATTCACCCCTCCACTTT. Amino acids: CASSVSLDNSPLHF. The full variable domain, its missing parts supplied by reference TRBV9 and TRBJ1-6, is DSGVTQTPKHLITATGQRVTLRCSPRSGDLSVYWYQQSLDQGLQFLIQYYNGEERAKGNILERFSAQQFPDLHSELNLSSLELGDSALYFCASSVSLDNSPLHFGNGTRLTVT.

V is TRBV7-6 and J is TRBJ2-1; possibly TRBD1 for D (7 bases). The V gene's germline CDR1 is SGHVS and CDR2 FNYEAQ. The CDR3 is made up of 14 amino acids. The ends were cut back, 0 bases at V and 8 bases at J, with 11 bases in the middle. Here the CDR3 DNA reads TGTGCCAGCAGCTTAGCCGACAGGGACTATGAGCAGTTCTTC. This translates into CASSLADRDYEQFF.

In DNA, the CDR3 is TGTGCCAGCAGCTCCCGGACAGGGGTTACAGATACGCAGTATTTT. Encoded protein: CASSSRTGVTDTQYF. The chain links TRBV5-4 to TRBJ2-3; 9 bases map to TRBD1. Losses at the gene ends were 3 bases for V and 3 bases for J; bases not matched to a gene: 5. The CDR3 loop spans 15 amino acids. Germline CDR1 SGHNT, CDR2 YYREEE (reference sequence).

This clone occurred once. This chain links TRBV7-2 with TRBJ2-1, with 8 bases fitting TRBD1. This CDR3 has 15 residues. The germline V gene encodes CDR1 SGHTA and CDR2 FQGNSA. Trimming at V came to 4 bases and at J to 0 bases, leaving 2 bases not matched to a gene. The CDR3 DNA reads TGTGCCAGCAGCTCGACAGGGGACTCCTACAATGAGCAGTTCTTC. It yields the protein CASSSTGDSYNEQFF.

The genes are TRBV7-2 and TRBJ1-5; no clear D. V was trimmed by 1 base and J by 7 bases, leaving 14 bases between them. Germline values: CDR1 SGHTA, CDR2 FQGNSA. CDR3 length: 15 residues. The CDR3 nucleotides read TGTGCCAGCAGCTTAGGGGGAGCAGAAATACAGCCCCAGCATTTT. Encoded protein: CASSLGGAEIQPQHF.

The chain links TRBV6-1 to TRBJ2-2; D gene ambiguous. CDR3 length equals 14 residues. CDR1 is MNHNS and CDR2 is SASEGT in the germline V gene. Trimming took off 4 bases at V and 3 bases at J, with 9 bases between the two ends. CDR3 protein: CASSADSDTGELFF. DNA for the CDR3: TGTGCCAGCAGTGCCGACTCGGACACCGGGGAGCTGTTTTTT.

In nucleotides, the CDR3 is TGTGCCAGCAGCACCGGACAGGGAGGTTCCTATAATTCACCCCTCCACTTT. Translated: CASSTGQGGSYNSPLHF. The chain couples TRBV27 to TRBJ1-6; 8 bases line up with TRBD1. J lost 1 base, V lost 6 bases, and 8 bases had no gene match. Germline loops: CDR1 MNHEY, CDR2 SMNVEV (reference sequence). The CDR3 sequence is 17 residues long.

The chain carries TRBV5-4 and TRBJ2-1; D gene ambiguous. The CDR3 length is 16 residues. V lost 0 bases and J 4 bases, leaving 14 bases between the germline ends. Germline CDR1 is SGHNT and CDR2 is YYREEE (reference sequence). The CDR3 DNA reads as TGTGCCAGCAGCTTGGCCGTTAGTGACATTTACAATGAGCAGTTCTTC. Amino acids: CASSLAVSDIYNEQFF.

This clone was found once. The V call is TRBV5-1, the J call TRBJ2-3; 8 nucleotides line up with TRBD2. This CDR3 is built from 16 residues. Germline CDR1 is SGHRS and CDR2 is YFSETQ. V lost 1 base to trimming and J lost 4 bases; unmatched junction nucleotides: 8. This CDR3 is CASSLYAGGQADTQYF. In DNA form, the CDR3 reads TGCGCCAGCAGCTTGTACGCGGGAGGTCAGGCAGATACGCAGTATTTT.

The chain carries TRBV4-1 and TRBJ2-7; weak D call: TRBD1 (6 bases). V was cut by 4 bases and J by 3 bases, with 16 bases left in between. This CDR3 region has 15 residues. Germline V CDR1 and CDR2: MGHRA, YSYEKL. Written as DNA, the CDR3 is TGCGCCAGCAGCCGAGTCCGGGACACGTACTACGAGCAGTACTTC. Amino acids: CASSRVRDTYYEQYF.

The sample holds a few counts of this clone. The chain employs TRBV29-1 and TRBJ2-6; D gene unclear. The ends were cut back, 4 bases at V and 1 base at J, with 5 bases in the middle. The length of the CDR3 is 13 residues. CDR1 is SQVTM and CDR2 is ANQGSEA in the germline V gene. Here the CDR3 DNA reads TGCAGCGTTGCCGTATCTGGGGCCAACGTCCTGACTTTC. Translated, it gives CSVAVSGANVLTF.

V usage is TRBV29-1 and J usage is TRBJ2-5; tentative D call: TRBD2 (5 bases). The CDR3 spans 15 residues. From germline, CDR1 is SQVTM and CDR2 ANQGSEA. Trimming pared 0 bases from V and 3 bases from J, leaving 14 bases between. The CDR3 protein is CSVEDVRAAEETQYF. Written as DNA, the CDR3 is TGCAGCGTTGAAGATGTTCGAGCGGCGGAAGAGACCCAGTACTTC.

The chain combines TRBV30 with TRBJ2-1; 8 bases align to TRBD1. The CDR3 sequence is 15 residues long. After removal of 2 bases from V and 3 bases from J, the junction contained 6 bases not matched to a gene. Germline V gives CDR1 GTSNPN, CDR2 SVGIG (reference sequence). CDR3 loop: CAWSLDRGYYNEQFF. CDR3 nucleotides: TGTGCCTGGAGTTTAGACAGGGGATACTACAATGAGCAGTTCTTC.

The CDR3 nucleotides are TGCGCCAGCAGCCCAACTGGGACAGGGGGGACCGTCTATGGCTACACCTTC. It encodes CASSPTGTGGTVYGYTF. The chain couples TRBV4-3 to TRBJ1-2; 11 nucleotides line up with TRBD1. This CDR3 has 17 amino acids. The germline CDR1 and CDR2 sequences are LGHNA and YSLEER. The trim removed 4 bases at V and 4 bases at J, leaving 11 bases unmatched.